This T cell receptor beta chain was captured in a study of blood T cell repertoires in COVID-19. Study overall: Researchers got acute and convalescent COVID-19 samples from the United States, Italy and Spain. T cells, B-cell-depleted T cells, or PBMCs supplied cDNA or gDNA.

The germline V gene has CDR1 MDHEN and CDR2 SYDVKM. The CDR3 length is 15 residues. Losses at the gene ends were 3 bases for V and 7 bases for J; bases not matched to a gene: 8. In the authors' methods: Amplification of reference gene primers provided the estimated nucleated cell counts. The method was immunoSEQ multiplex PCR; TCRdb's version includes in-frame clones alone and lacks a portion of them. Clonal size and the V and J genes are those of that table, whereas D and trimming came from the DNA. The sample shows under 200,000 clones, 70% to 80% of them seen only once. This clone was detected a few times.

The chain recombines TRBV28 with TRBJ1-5, with 8 bases lining up with TRBD1. The specimen was peripheral blood. The receptor comes from an older woman with COVID-19, enrolled during active disease. The CDR3 DNA reads as TGTGCCAGCAGTTTTAACAGGGCAGGGGGCCAGCCCCAGCATTTT. Translation: CASSFNRAGGQPQHF.